This TCR beta chain was profiled in a study of shared clonotypes between healthy human individuals. General study results and limits: On the whole, naive subsets had larger estimated richness than memory subsets had.

CD4+ cells yielded CD45RA+ naive and CD45RA-negative memory subsets. This clone was observed a single time. Its antigen is undetermined. The sample holds other DNA sequences that translate to the same CDR3. TCRdb's copy holds only in-frame clones and misses some; the assay was immunoSEQ multiplex PCR. The sample contains a few million clones, 93% of which appear only once. Germline CDR1 reads SEHNR; CDR2 reads FQNEAQ (reference sequence). The V gene end was trimmed by 9 bases and the J gene end by 2 bases; junction bases not matched to a gene: 8. This CDR3 contains 15 residues. The sample taken for sequencing was naive CD4+ T cells from PBMCs. Specified subset: CD45RA+ positively selected. V is TRBV7-9 and J is TRBJ2-2, with TRBD1 matching 8 bases. The sequence derives from a man aged 18 to 35 in good health. Some clones in this sample may be carry-over from other donors' samples. CDR3 in amino acids: CASSRQGANTGELFF. CDR3 nucleotides: TGTGCCAGTAGCCGCCAGGGGGCCAACACCGGGGAGCTGTTTTTT.